This T cell receptor beta chain was found in a study of T cell responses to AZD1222 COVID-19 vaccine. Study-level results: Seropositive status at baseline applied to only six AZD1222 recipients. Across spike, vaccine-associated CD4 TCRs were found, dominant at 160-218 and 743-854. White British people made up most donors, females outnumbered males, and clonal diversity was possibly underestimated.

Concerning this clone: Its antigen is currently unknown. The sample has other DNA sequences that encode this CDR3 too.

Produced via immunoSEQ multiplex PCR; TCRdb's table is partial and in-frame only. The sample includes 150,000 to 200,000 clones, about 90% of them seen just once. With 2 bases clipped from V and 4 bases from J, the junction kept 1 base outside the gene matches. Germline CDR1 SGHTA, CDR2 FQGNSA. The CDR3 runs 15 residues. This sample comprised peripheral blood, obtained 28 days after the second AZD1222 dose. The clonotype comes from an adult who received the AZD1222 COVID-19 vaccine. The J gene is TRBJ2-5, the V gene TRBV7-2; TRBD2 matches 13 bases. CDR3 in amino acids: CASSLRLAGGETQYF. The CDR3 region has the DNA TGTGCCAGCAGCTTACGACTAGCGGGAGGAGAGACCCAGTACTTC.